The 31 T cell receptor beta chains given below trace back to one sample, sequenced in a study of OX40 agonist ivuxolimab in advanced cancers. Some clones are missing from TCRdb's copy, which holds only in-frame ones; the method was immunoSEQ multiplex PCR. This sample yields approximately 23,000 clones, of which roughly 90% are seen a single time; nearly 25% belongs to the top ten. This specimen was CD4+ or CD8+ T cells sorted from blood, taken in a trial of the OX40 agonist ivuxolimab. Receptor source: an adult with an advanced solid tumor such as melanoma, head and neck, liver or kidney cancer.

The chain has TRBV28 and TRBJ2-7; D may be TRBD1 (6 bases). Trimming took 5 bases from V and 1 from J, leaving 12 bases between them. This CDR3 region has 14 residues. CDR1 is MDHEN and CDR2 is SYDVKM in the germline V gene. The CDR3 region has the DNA TGTGCCAGCAGTCGAACTGGACAGTCCTACGAGCAGTACTTC. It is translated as CASSRTGQSYEQYF.

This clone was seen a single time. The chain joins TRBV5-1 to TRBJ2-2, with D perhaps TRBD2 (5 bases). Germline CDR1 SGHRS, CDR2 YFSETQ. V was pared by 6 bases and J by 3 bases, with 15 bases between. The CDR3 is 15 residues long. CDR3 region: CASNTLERHTGELFF. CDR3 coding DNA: TGCGCCAGCAACACCCTGGAGCGGCACACCGGGGAGCTGTTTTTT. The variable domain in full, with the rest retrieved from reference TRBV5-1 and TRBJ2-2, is KAGVTQTPRYLIKTRGQQVTLSCSPISGHRSVSWYQQTPGQGLQFLFEYFSETQRNKGNFPGRFSGRQFSNSRSEMNVSTLELGDSALYLCASNTLERHTGELFFGEGSRLTVL.

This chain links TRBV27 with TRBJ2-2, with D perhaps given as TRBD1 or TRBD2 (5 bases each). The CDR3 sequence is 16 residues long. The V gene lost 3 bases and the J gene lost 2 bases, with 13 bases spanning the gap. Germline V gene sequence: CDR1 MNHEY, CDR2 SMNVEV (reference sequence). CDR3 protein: CASSFRMGTNTGELFF. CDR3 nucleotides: TGTGCCAGCAGTTTCAGGATGGGGACCAACACCGGGGAGCTGTTTTTT.

CDR3 DNA: TGTGCCAGCAGCTTGGCCGACAGGGAATACGAGCAGTACTTC. This sequence encodes CASSLADREYEQYF. The chain links TRBV5-4 to TRBJ2-7, with 7 positions matching TRBD1. Germline lookup yields CDR1 SGHNT and CDR2 YYREEE (reference sequence). Trimming took 0 bases from V and 4 from J; bases not matched to a gene: 4. The CDR3 runs to 14 residues. Drawing the rest from reference TRBV5-4 and TRBJ2-7, the complete variable domain is ETGVTQSPTHLIKTRGQQVTLRCSSQSGHNTVSWYQQALGQGPQFIFQYYREEENGRGNFPPRFSGLQFPNYSSELNVNALELDDSALYLCASSLADREYEQYFGPGTRLTVT.

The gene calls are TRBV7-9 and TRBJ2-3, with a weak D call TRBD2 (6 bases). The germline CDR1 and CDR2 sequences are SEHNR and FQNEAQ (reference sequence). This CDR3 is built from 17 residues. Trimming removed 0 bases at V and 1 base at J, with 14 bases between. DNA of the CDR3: TGTGCCAGCAGCTTAGCCACCCCTCCGGGGGGCACAGATACGCAGTATTTT. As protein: CASSLATPPGGTDTQYF.

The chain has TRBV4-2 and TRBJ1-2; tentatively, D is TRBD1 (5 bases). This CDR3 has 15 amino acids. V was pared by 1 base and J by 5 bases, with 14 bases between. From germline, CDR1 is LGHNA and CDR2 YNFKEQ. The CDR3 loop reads CASSQVAGTDYGYTF. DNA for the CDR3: TGTGCCAGCAGCCAAGTTGCCGGGACGGATTATGGCTACACCTTC.

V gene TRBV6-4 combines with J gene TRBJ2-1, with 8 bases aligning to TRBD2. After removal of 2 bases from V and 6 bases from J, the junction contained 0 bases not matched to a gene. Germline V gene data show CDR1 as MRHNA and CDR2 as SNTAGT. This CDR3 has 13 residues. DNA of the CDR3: TGTGCCAGCAGTGACGGGACTAGCAATGAGCAGTTCTTC. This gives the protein CASSDGTSNEQFF.

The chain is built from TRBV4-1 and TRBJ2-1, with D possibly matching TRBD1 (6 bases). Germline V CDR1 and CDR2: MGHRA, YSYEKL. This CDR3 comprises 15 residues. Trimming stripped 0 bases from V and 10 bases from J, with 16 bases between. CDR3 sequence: CASSQDKRRRGEQFF. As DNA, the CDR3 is TGCGCCAGCAGCCAAGACAAGCGCAGAAGGGGGGAGCAGTTCTTC.

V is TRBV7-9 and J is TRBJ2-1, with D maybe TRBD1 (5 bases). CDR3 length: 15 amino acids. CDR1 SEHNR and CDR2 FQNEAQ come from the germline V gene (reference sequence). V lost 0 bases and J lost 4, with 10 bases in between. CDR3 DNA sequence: TGTGCCAGCAGCTTAGCGGCGGACACTTACAATGAGCAGTTCTTC. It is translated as CASSLAADTYNEQFF.

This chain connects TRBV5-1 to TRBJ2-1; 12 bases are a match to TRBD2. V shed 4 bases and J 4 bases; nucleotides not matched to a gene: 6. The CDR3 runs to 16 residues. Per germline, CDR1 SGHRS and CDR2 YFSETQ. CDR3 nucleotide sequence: TGCGCCAGCAGCCGCCTAGCGGGAGGGAAATACAATGAGCAGTTCTTC. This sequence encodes CASSRLAGGKYNEQFF.

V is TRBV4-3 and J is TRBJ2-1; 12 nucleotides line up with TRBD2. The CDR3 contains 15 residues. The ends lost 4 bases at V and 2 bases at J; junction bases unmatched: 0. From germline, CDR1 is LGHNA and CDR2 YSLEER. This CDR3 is CASSRTSGAYNEQFF. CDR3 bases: TGCGCCAGCAGCCGGACTAGCGGGGCCTACAATGAGCAGTTCTTC.

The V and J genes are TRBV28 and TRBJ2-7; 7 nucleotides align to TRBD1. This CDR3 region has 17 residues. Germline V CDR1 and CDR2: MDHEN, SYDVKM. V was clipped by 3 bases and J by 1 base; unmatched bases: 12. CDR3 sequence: CASSLPPGTVASYEQYF. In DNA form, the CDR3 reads TGTGCCAGCAGTTTGCCTCCCGGGACAGTTGCTTCCTACGAGCAGTACTTC.

The CDR3 spells CASSAGQGTYEQYF. The CDR3 DNA reads as TGTGCCAGCAGCGCTGGACAGGGCACCTACGAGCAGTACTTC. This chain links TRBV5-6 with TRBJ2-7, with TRBD1 identical over 8 bases. J was trimmed by 2 bases and V by 4 bases; bases with no gene match: 5. Germline V gene data show CDR1 as SGHDT and CDR2 as YYEEEE. This CDR3 spans 14 amino acids.

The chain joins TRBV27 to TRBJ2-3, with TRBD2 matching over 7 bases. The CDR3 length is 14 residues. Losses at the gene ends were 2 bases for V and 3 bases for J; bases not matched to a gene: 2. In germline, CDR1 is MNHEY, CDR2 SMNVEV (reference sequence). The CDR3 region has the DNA TGTGCCAGCAGTTTAATTAGCGGGACAGATACGCAGTATTTT. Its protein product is CASSLISGTDTQYF.

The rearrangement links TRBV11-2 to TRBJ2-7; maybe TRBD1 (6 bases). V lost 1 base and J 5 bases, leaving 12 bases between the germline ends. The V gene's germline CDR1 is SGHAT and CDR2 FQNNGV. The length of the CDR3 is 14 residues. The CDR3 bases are TGTGCCAGCAGCTTAGCAGGGGTCCTCGACGAGCAGTACTTC. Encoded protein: CASSLAGVLDEQYF. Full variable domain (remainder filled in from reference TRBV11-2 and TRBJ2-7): EAGVAQSPRYKIIEKRQSVAFWCNPISGHATLYWYQQILGQGPKLLIQFQNNGVVDDSQLPKDRFSAERLKGVDSTLKIQPAKLEDSAVYLCASSLAGVLDEQYFGPGTRLTVT.

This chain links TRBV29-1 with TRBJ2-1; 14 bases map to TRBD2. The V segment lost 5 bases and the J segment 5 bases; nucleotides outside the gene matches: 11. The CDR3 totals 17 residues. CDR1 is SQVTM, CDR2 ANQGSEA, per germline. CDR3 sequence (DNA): TGCAGCGTTTGGGGACTAGCGGGAGTGGCGGCCCACAATGAGCAGTTCTTC. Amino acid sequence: CSVWGLAGVAAHNEQFF.

DNA for the CDR3: TGTGCCAGCAGCTTAGGCAGATCCTACGAGCAGTACTTC. Its protein product is CASSLGRSYEQYF. The chain recombines TRBV7-9 with TRBJ2-7, with D hard to call. From germline, CDR1 is SEHNR and CDR2 FQNEAQ (reference sequence). Trimming left V 1 base short and J 1 base short, with 5 bases between. The CDR3 contains 13 residues.

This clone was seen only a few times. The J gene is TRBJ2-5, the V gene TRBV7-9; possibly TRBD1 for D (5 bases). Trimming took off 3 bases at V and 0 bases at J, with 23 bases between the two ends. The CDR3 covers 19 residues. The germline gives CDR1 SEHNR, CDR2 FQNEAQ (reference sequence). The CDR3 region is CASSFRMLVNRRYQETQYF. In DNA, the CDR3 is TGTGCCAGCAGCTTCCGAATGCTGGTAAACAGGCGCTACCAAGAGACCCAGTACTTC.

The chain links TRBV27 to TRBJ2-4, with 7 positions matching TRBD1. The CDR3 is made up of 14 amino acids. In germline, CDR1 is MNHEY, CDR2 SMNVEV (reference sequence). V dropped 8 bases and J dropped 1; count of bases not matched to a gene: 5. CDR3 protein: CASAPGGAKNIQYF. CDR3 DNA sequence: TGTGCCAGCGCCCCAGGGGGTGCCAAAAACATTCAGTACTTC.

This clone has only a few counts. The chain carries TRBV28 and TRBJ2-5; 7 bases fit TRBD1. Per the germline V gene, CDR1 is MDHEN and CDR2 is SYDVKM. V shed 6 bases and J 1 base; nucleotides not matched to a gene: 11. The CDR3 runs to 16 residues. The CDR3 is CASRHRGSPFQETQYF. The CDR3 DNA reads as TGTGCCAGCAGACACAGGGGATCCCCTTTCCAAGAGACCCAGTACTTC.

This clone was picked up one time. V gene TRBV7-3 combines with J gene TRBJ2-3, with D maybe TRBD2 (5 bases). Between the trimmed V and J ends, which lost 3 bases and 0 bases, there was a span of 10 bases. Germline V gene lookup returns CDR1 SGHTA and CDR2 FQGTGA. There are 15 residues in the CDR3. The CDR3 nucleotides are TGTGCCAGCAGCTTCCGGGGATCTAGCACAGATACGCAGTATTTT. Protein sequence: CASSFRGSSTDTQYF.

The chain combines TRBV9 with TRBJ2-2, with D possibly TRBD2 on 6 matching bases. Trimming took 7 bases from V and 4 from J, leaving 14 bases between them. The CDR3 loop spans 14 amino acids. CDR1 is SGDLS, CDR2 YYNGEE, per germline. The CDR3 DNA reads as TGTGCCAGCGGGACGGGAGATGGCACCGGGGAGCTGTTTTTT. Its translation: CASGTGDGTGELFF.

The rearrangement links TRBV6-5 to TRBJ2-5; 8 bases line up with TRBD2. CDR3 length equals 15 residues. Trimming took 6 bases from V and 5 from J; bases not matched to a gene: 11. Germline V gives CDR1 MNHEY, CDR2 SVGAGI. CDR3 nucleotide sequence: TGTGCCAGCAGCCGGAGCGGGAGAGGAAAGGAGACCCAGTACTTC. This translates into CASSRSGRGKETQYF.

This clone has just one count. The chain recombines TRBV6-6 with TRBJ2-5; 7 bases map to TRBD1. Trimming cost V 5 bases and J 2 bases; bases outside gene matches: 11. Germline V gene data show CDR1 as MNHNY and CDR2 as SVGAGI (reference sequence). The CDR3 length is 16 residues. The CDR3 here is CASSHPVDRVQETQYF. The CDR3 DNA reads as TGTGCCAGCAGTCACCCAGTCGACAGGGTGCAAGAGACCCAGTACTTC.

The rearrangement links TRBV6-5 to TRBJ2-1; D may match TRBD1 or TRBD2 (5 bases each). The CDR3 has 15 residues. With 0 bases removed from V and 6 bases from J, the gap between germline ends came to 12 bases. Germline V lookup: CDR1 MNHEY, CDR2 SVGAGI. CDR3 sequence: CASSYSRSGTNEQFF. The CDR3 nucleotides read TGTGCCAGCAGTTACTCGAGGTCGGGGACCAATGAGCAGTTCTTC.

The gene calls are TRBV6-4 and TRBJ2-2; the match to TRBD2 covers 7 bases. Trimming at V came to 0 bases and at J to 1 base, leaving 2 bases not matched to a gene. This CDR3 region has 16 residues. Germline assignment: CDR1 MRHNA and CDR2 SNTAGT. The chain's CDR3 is CASSDSASGNTGELFF. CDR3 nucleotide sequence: TGTGCCAGCAGTGACTCGGCTAGCGGGAACACCGGGGAGCTGTTTTTT.

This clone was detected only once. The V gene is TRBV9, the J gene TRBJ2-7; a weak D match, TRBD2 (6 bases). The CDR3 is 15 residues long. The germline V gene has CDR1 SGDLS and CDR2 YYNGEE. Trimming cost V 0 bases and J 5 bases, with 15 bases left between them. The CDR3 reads CASSVGQQEGHEQYF. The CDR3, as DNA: TGTGCCAGCAGCGTAGGCCAGCAGGAGGGGCACGAGCAGTACTTC.

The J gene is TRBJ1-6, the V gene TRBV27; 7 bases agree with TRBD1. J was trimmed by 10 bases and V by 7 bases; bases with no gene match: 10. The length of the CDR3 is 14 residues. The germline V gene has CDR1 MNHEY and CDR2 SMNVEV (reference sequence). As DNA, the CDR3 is TGTGCCAGCACCAAGACAGGGTTAAACTCACCCCTCCACTTT. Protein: CASTKTGLNSPLHF.

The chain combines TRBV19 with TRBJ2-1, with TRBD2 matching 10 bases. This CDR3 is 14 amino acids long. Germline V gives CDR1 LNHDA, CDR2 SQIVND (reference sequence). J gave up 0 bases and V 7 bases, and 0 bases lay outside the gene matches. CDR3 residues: CASTSGGSYNEQFF. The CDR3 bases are TGTGCCAGTACTAGCGGGGGCTCCTACAATGAGCAGTTCTTC.

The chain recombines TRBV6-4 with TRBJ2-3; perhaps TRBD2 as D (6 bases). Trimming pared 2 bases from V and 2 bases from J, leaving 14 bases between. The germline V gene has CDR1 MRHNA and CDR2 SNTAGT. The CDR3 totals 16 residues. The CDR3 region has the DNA TGTGCCAGCAGTGACGACTCCAGCGGGCACACAGATACGCAGTATTTT. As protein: CASSDDSSGHTDTQYF.

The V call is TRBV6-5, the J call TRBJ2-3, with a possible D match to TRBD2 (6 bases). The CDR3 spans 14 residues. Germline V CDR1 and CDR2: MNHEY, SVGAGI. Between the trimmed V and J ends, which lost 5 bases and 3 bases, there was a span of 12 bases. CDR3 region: CASSLGLLTDTQYF. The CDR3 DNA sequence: TGTGCCAGCAGTCTGGGACTTCTGACAGATACGCAGTATTTT.